The following is a T cell receptor beta chain sequence with its context. What antigen it recognizes has not been identified. Qualities for individual bases were not recorded, and no much larger clone is one base off. The library was generated by the immunoSEQ multiplex PCR assay. Following the manufacturer's protocol, the hsTCRB Kit was used to amplify rearranged TCR beta chain sequences. An Illumina MiSeq was used to sequence the TCRB libraries. The study's own analysis went as follows. Demultiplexing, trimming and gene mapping were performed with the kit vendor's proprietary platform. Held by TCRdb, this immuneACCESS table contains in-frame sequences only and omits some clones. Under half of the omission traces to an unresolved V gene where checked; the cause of the rest is unknown. The DNA gave D and trimming, while V, J and clone size come from that table. The sample profile shows about 24,000 clones; 82% of them were found once. Roughly 3.8% of the sample belongs to the ten largest clones.

This record comes from a study of a mutant IDH1 vaccine in newly diagnosed glioma (dated by TCRdb to about 2021). Background on the whole study: Vaccination started 4-6 weeks after radiotherapy alone, or was given together with temozolomide cycles in the groups whose treatment included chemotherapy. The week-35 safety follow-up took place at visit V12, and the week-47 end of study took place at visit V13. Peripheral blood was drawn at six visits: V03 (baseline), V05, V07, V10, V12 and V13. For exploratory analyses, some 24 treated patients had longitudinal TCRB deep sequencing done wherever samples were available. Of the roughly 32 patients who were treated, approximately 62% were male and about 40% were female, and the mean age was about 40 years. Prior to enrollment, patients had been given standard therapy consisting of radiotherapy alone, temozolomide alone, or radiochemotherapy with temozolomide, with the combination given to most patients. Here is what the overall study found, with its caveats: Changes in the top peripheral T cell clonotypes picked up by TCRB sequencing did not appear to be linked to pseudoprogression. It was noted by the authors that analyses of patient blood samples could not be reproduced owing to sample limitations. Selection of PBMC samples for TCRB deep sequencing was based on availability. Across multiple MHC alleles, vaccine-induced immune responses were seen in around 94% of patients.

The CDR1 and CDR2 encoded by the germline V gene are SGHDT and YYEEEE. The CDR3 goes from the cysteine to the phenylalanine over 15 residues. CDR3 DNA only is kept here, 45 bases in frame from base 1. Trimming costs V 0 bases and J 4 bases, and their ends lie 13 bases apart. The sample's time point label is to be understood as: week 47, end of study. A 20-mer mutant IDH1 peptide at 300 micrograms in Montanide made up each vaccine dose, which was injected subcutaneously together with topical imiquimod. Across visits V03 through V10, patients got a total of eight vaccinations, given in weeks 1, 3, 5, 7, 11, 15, 19 and 23. Newly diagnosed WHO grade 3 or 4 IDH1-mutant astrocytomas showing loss of nuclear ATRX were present in the donors. The samples were drawn from NOA16, a multicentre, single-arm, open-label phase I trial in Germany that tested a mutant IDH1 peptide vaccine in humans for the first time. Genomic DNA for TCRB sequencing was extracted from EDTA blood using the DNeasy Blood and Tissue Kit.

This specimen was PBMCs, taken from a glioma patient whose treatment included an IDH1 peptide vaccine. This sequence was found in a man in his forties with glioma. Some clones in this sample may be carry-over from other donors' samples. The chain is encoded by TRBV5-6 joined to TRBJ2-5; the D gene may be TRBD1 or TRBD2, since each aligns over 5 bases. The CDR3 region: CASSLVFQGRETQYF. The sequenced DNA is TGTGCCAGCAGCTTGGTTTTTCAGGGACGAGAGACCCAGTACTTC.